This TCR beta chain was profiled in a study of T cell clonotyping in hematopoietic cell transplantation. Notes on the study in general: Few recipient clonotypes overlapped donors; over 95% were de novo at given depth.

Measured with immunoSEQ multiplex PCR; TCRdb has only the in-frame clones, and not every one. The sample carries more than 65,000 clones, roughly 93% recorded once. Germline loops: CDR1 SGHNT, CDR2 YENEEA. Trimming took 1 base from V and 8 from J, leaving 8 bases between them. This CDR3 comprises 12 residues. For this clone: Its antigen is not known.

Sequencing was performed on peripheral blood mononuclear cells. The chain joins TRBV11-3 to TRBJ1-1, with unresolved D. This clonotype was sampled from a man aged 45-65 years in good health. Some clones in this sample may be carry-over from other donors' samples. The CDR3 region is CASSLAGDEAFF. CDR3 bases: TGTGCCAGCAGCTTAGCCGGAGACGAAGCTTTCTTT.